Below, one T cell receptor beta chain is given with its context. Its antigen remains unidentified. The data originate from a study of synovial regulatory T cells in juvenile arthritis. Median age 11.6 years (roughly 2.3-25); median disease duration about 7 years (0.2-19.1). Study results and limitations: Inflammation-associated Treg cells in blood had less TCR diversity than the remaining blood Treg cells.

The table came from immunoSEQ multiplex PCR; TCRdb's copy has only in-frame clones and leaves some out. This listing includes 9,500 to 10,000 clones. The receptor comes from a donor aged 2-30 years with juvenile idiopathic arthritis. Sequenced: Treg cells from blood. Subset here: remaining (HLA-DR-negative) circulating blood Treg cells.

CDR3 sequence reads: CASSGGMGLMNNEQFF. The chain joins TRBV5-6 to TRBJ2-1; TCRdb indicates TRBD2, and absent DNA this call remains unverified. CDR1 is SGHDT and CDR2 is YYEEEE in the germline V gene. CDR3 length equals 16 residues. The DNA sequence is not available.